The 17 T cell receptor beta chains below were found in one sample sequenced in a study of cytomegalovirus exposure and HLA in healthy donors. Researchers ran the PCR with 60 Vbeta and 13 Jbeta primers. Method: immunoSEQ multiplex PCR; TCRdb's copy keeps in-frame clones and lacks some. The sample totals over 55,000 clones. Sequenced input: PBMCs. The source of these receptors is a male donor in good health and CMV-seronegative.

The chain combines TRBV4-3 with TRBJ1-4; tentatively, D is TRBD1 (5 bases). Germline V lookup: CDR1 LGHNA, CDR2 YSLEER. The CDR3 has 16 amino acids. V shed 0 bases and J shed 8 bases, with 16 bases lying between them. CDR3 loop: CASSQDRLRVGEKLFF. CDR3 nucleotide sequence: TGCGCCAGCAGCCAAGATCGGCTCAGGGTAGGCGAAAAACTGTTTTTT.

The chain has TRBV6-1 and TRBJ2-1; 10 nucleotides match TRBD2. CDR1 MNHNS and CDR2 SASEGT come from the germline V gene. The CDR3 runs to 18 residues. Trimming cost V 4 bases and J 5 bases; bases outside gene matches: 14. The CDR3 bases are TGTGCCAGCAGTGCGACCTTATTAGGGACTAGCGCGGACAATGAGCAGTTCTTC. Translating gives CASSATLLGTSADNEQFF.

The chain recombines TRBV7-9 with TRBJ2-1, with a tentative D call TRBD2 (6 bases). The CDR3 loop spans 15 amino acids. Trimming took 2 bases from V and 12 from J, leaving 20 bases between them. Per the germline V gene, CDR1 is SEHNR and CDR2 is FQNEAQ (reference sequence). The CDR3 reads CASSLMRGRSQGQFF. The CDR3 bases are TGTGCCAGCAGCTTAATGAGAGGGAGGTCCCAGGGGCAGTTCTTC.

To note about this clone: This sample includes further DNA sequences coding for the same CDR3. The J gene is TRBJ2-7, the V gene TRBV7-9, with TRBD2 as a possible D gene (5 bases). CDR3 length: 16 residues. Trimming removed 5 bases from V and 4 bases from J, with 21 bases in between. Per the germline V gene, CDR1 is SEHNR and CDR2 is FQNEAQ (reference sequence). This CDR3 reads CASSRAGGSLPYEQYF. DNA of the CDR3: TGTGCCAGCAGCCGCGCGGGTGGAAGTCTTCCTTACGAGCAGTACTTC.

The CDR3 coding sequence is TGTGCCAGCAGCTTAGTGGACAGCGGGGTTGTTGGAAAACTGTTTTTT. The encoded protein is CASSLVDSGVVGKLFF. V usage is TRBV13 and J usage is TRBJ1-4; D may be TRBD1 (6 bases). Trimming took off 1 base at V and 10 bases at J, with 19 bases between the two ends. The CDR3 contains 16 residues. CDR1 and CDR2 from the germline V gene are PRHDT and FYEKMQ (reference sequence).

The chain recombines TRBV21-1 with TRBJ2-1; the tabulated D call, TRBD1, remains unverified against the DNA. TRBV21-1 is termed a pseudogene. CDR3 size: 10 residues. CDR3 sequence: CPPSPRGQFF. The CDR3 nucleotides are TGTCCCCCGTCCCCAAGGGGGCAGTTCTTC.

Worth noting for this clone: The junction differs from germline at one of its ends, possibly a read error. The chain carries TRBV30 and TRBJ1-1, with TRBD1 matching 9 bases. This CDR3 has 15 residues. The V gene's germline CDR1 is GTSNPN and CDR2 SVGIG (reference sequence). The CDR3 region is CAGSPTTGGDTEAFF. CDR3 DNA sequence: TGTGCCGGGAGTCCAACGACAGGGGGAGACACTGAAGCTTTCTTT.

CDR3 bases: TGTGCCAGCAGCTTAGGGGGACAGGGAGCCTACGAGCAGTACTTC. It specifies CASSLGGQGAYEQYF. The chain has TRBV7-2 and TRBJ2-7; the match to TRBD1 covers 9 bases. The CDR3 sequence is 15 residues long. CDR1 and CDR2 (germline): SGHTA, FQGNSA. Losses at the gene ends were 1 base for V and 2 bases for J; bases not matched to a gene: 3.

The chain joins TRBV4-3 to TRBJ2-3; 7 bases agree with TRBD2. The CDR3 is made up of 16 amino acids. The V segment lost 0 bases and the J segment 0 bases; nucleotides outside the gene matches: 3. Germline V gives CDR1 LGHNA, CDR2 YSLEER. The CDR3 protein is CASSQETSASTDTQYF. The CDR3 DNA follows: TGCGCCAGCAGCCAAGAAACTAGCGCTAGCACAGATACGCAGTATTTT.

CDR3 sequence reads: CASSLGGGPLDTQYF. In nucleotides, the CDR3 is TGCGCCAGCAGCTTGGGGGGGGGCCCTCTGGATACGCAGTATTTT. This chain links TRBV5-1 with TRBJ2-3; a possible D gene is TRBD2 (7 bases). CDR1 and CDR2 from the germline V gene are SGHRS and YFSETQ. The CDR3 is made up of 15 amino acids. V was trimmed by 0 bases and J by 6 bases, leaving 14 bases between them.

The V gene is TRBV18, the J gene TRBJ2-1, with TRBD1 as a possible D gene (6 bases). The CDR3 runs to 16 residues. Germline V gene lookup returns CDR1 KGHSH and CDR2 LQKENI. V lost 4 bases to trimming and J lost 0 bases, with 13 bases between them. The CDR3 DNA reads as TGTGCCAGCTCACTCGGGACACCTTCCTCCTACAATGAGCAGTTCTTC. Protein product: CASSLGTPSSYNEQFF.

This chain joins TRBV11-1 and TRBJ2-3, with TRBD1 matching over 10 bases. There are 13 residues in the CDR3. Germline loops: CDR1 SGHAT, CDR2 FQDESV (reference sequence). V shed 5 bases and J 6 bases; nucleotides not matched to a gene: 2. This chain's CDR3 is CASSRGQGDTQYF. The CDR3 DNA sequence: TGTGCCAGCAGCCGGGGACAGGGGGATACGCAGTATTTT. The complete variable domain, with remaining parts taken from reference TRBV11-1 and TRBJ2-3, reads EAEVAQSPRYKITEKSQAVAFWCDPISGHATLYWYRQILGQGPELLVQFQDESVVDDSQLPKDRFSAERLKGVDSTLKIQPAELGDSAMYLCASSRGQGDTQYFGPGTRLTVL.

The CDR3 DNA reads TGTGCCAGCGCCCTGAACCGGACACCTAATCAGCCCCAGCATTTT. Protein product: CASALNRTPNQPQHF. The chain joins TRBV6-1 to TRBJ1-5, with D perhaps TRBD1 (5 bases). Trimming cost V 8 bases and J 4 bases, with 18 bases left between them. This CDR3 region has 15 residues. CDR1 MNHNS and CDR2 SASEGT come from the germline V gene.

This chain connects TRBV4-1 to TRBJ1-5, with D possibly matching TRBD1 (6 bases). Germline lookup yields CDR1 MGHRA and CDR2 YSYEKL. With 1 base removed from V and 7 bases from J, the gap between germline ends came to 11 bases. CDR3 length: 14 residues. Here the CDR3 reads CASSQAGAEQPQHF. In DNA, the CDR3 is TGCGCCAGCAGCCAAGCAGGGGCGGAGCAGCCCCAGCATTTT.

The chain uses TRBV7-9 and TRBJ2-2; 10 bases are a match to TRBD2. Germline CDR1 is SEHNR and CDR2 is FQNEAQ (reference sequence). The CDR3 spans 16 residues. V lost 2 bases to trimming and J lost 8 bases; unmatched junction nucleotides: 8. For the CDR3, the DNA is TGTGCCAGCAGCTTAAGCCTAGCGGGAGTATTGGGGGAGCTGTTTTTT. This translates into CASSLSLAGVLGELFF. Full variable domain (missing parts from reference TRBV7-9 and TRBJ2-2): DTGVSQNPRHKITKRGQNVTFRCDPISEHNRLYWYRQTLGQGPEFLTYFQNEAQLEKSRLLSDRFSAERPKGSFSTLEIQRTEQGDSAMYLCASSLSLAGVLGELFFGEGSRLTVL.

The chain joins TRBV7-2 to TRBJ2-7, with TRBD1 matching 7 bases. Germline-derived CDR1 and CDR2 are SGHTA and FQGNSA. The CDR3 runs 15 residues. Unmatched junction bases numbered 8, after V lost 5 bases and J lost 1 base. CDR3 sequence reads: CASSKIPGQSYEQYF. The CDR3 nucleotides are TGTGCCAGCAGCAAAATTCCGGGACAGTCCTACGAGCAGTACTTC.

The chain uses TRBV29-1 and TRBJ2-7, with D uncertain. In germline, CDR1 is SQVTM, CDR2 ANQGSEA. V was clipped by 3 bases and J by 1 base, with 7 bases between them. The CDR3 totals 12 residues. The CDR3 DNA reads as TGCAGCGTTGAGTCCGTTTCCTACGAGCAGTACTTC. This sequence encodes CSVESVSYEQYF.